The clone carrying this T cell receptor (beta chain) came up many times. What it recognizes is unknown. The template for each sample was 600 to 650 ng of genomic DNA, which had been extracted from bulk tumor tissue. Several biopsies per primary tumor, spaced far apart, were taken during surgery. Enrolled individuals presented with untreated, newly diagnosed non-small cell lung cancer and received curative surgery. Each donor was a newly diagnosed non-small cell lung cancer patient undergoing surgery with curative intent. Germline-derived CDR1 and CDR2 are SQVTM and ANQGSEA. V lost 6 bases to trimming and J lost 5 bases, with 17 bases between them. This CDR3 comprises 14 residues. This entry is derived from a study of immune heterogeneity within non-small cell lung tumors. Study observations and caveats: Different tumor locations in one patient shared dominant CDR3 beta clonotypes yet harbored unique high-frequency clones.

Multiplex PCR employing 32 V and 13 J primers generated amplicons of the TCR beta CDR3. TCRdb reanalysed the multiplex PCR reads using MiXCR and keeps one entry per CDR3 protein. Here the sample spans around 23,000 distinct CDR3 sequences, 25% to 30% being singletons. Sequenced input: lung tumor tissue. The origin of this receptor is a man aged 35 to 55 with non-small cell lung cancer. V usage is TRBV29-1 and J usage is TRBJ1-5; D might be TRBD1 (6 bases). Here the CDR3 DNA reads TGCAGCGTCTCCCGGGACAACGTAGATCAGCCCCAGCATTTT. This gives the protein CSVSRDNVDQPQHF. Drawing the rest from reference TRBV29-1 and TRBJ1-5, the complete variable domain is SAVISQKPSRDICQRGTSLTIQCQVDSQVTMMFWYRQQPGQSLTLIATANQGSEATYESGFVIDKFPISRPNLTFSTLTVSNMSPEDSSIYLCSVSRDNVDQPQHFGDGTRLSIL.